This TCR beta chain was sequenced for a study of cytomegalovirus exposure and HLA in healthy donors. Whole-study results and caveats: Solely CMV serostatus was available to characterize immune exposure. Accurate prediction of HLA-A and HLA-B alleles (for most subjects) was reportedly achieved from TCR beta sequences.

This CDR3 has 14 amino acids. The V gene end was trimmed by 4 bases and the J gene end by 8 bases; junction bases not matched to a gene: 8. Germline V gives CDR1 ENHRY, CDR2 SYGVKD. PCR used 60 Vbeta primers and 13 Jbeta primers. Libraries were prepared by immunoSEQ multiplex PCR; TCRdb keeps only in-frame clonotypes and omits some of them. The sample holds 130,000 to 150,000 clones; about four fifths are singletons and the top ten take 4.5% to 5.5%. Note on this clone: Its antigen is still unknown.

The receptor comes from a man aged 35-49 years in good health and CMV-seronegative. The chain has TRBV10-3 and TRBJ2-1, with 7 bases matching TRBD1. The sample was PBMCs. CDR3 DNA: TGTGCCATCAGTGTTGCCAGGGGGATGGATGAGCAGTTCTTC. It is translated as CAISVARGMDEQFF.